The rows below give T cell receptor beta chains drawn from one sample of a study of T cells after yellow fever vaccination. MiXCR was run by TCRdb on the 5' RACE reads, yielding one entry per CDR3 protein. Of about 250,000 distinct CDR3 sequences listed, about 3.7% were seen once; the top ten hold 15% to 20%. The sequencing here drew on PBMCs, taken 15 days after the yellow fever booster vaccination. The receptors were sampled from a man aged 18-30 years who received the YFV17D yellow fever vaccine. Each CDR3 is given with its conserved first and last residue. The D gene is left open where the match is weak. The listing skips clone size in some rows; elsewhere it reads once, few, many or a size class.

cdr3_aa cdr3_nt clone_size v_call d_call j_call
CASSFSVEPYNEQFF TGTGCCAGCTCCTTCTCGGTGGAACCGTACAATGAGCAGTTCTTC many TRBV5-4 . TRBJ2-1
CATRASGGTNEQFF TGTGCCACCAGGGCTAGCGGGGGGACTAATGAGCAGTTCTTC many TRBV10-3 TRBD2 TRBJ2-1
CASSFPGQETQYF TGTGCCAGCAGCTTCCCGGGGCAAGAGACCCAGTACTTC many TRBV7-2 . TRBJ2-5
CSAPQTSGGFNEQFF TGCAGTGCTCCCCAGACTAGCGGGGGGTTCAATGAGCAGTTCTTC many TRBV20-1 TRBD2 TRBJ2-1
CAISEGPQGYNEQFF TGTGCCATCAGTGAGGGGCCCCAGGGCTACAATGAGCAGTTCTTC many TRBV10-3 . TRBJ2-1
CASSQEGLGGEQFF TGTGCCAGCAGCCAGGAAGGACTAGGGGGTGAGCAGTTCTTC many TRBV3-1 . TRBJ2-1
CSARDPSVYEQYF TGCAGTGCTAGAGATCCGTCGGTCTACGAGCAGTACTTC many TRBV20-1 . TRBJ2-7
CASGTQNTGELFF TGTGCCAGCGGGACTCAAAACACCGGGGAGCTGTTTTTT many TRBV4-3 TRBD2 TRBJ2-2
CASSPRGGPEAFF TGTGCCAGCAGCCCTCGAGGGGGGCCTGAAGCTTTCTTT many TRBV27 . TRBJ1-1
CASTPGYGLNTEAFF TGTGCCAGTACCCCCGGATATGGGCTGAACACTGAAGCTTTCTTT many TRBV19 . TRBJ1-1
CASSLAPSSWTPYQETQYF TGTGCCAGCAGCTTAGCTCCTTCTAGCTGGACTCCGTACCAAGAGACCCAGTACTTC many TRBV7-8 . TRBJ2-5
CASSQVETQYF TGTGCCAGCAGCCAAGTCGAGACCCAGTACTTC many TRBV3-1 . TRBJ2-5
CASSPEGNQPQHF TGTGCCAGCTCACCAGAAGGCAATCAGCCCCAGCATTTT . TRBV18 . TRBJ1-5
CSARWGSSYNEQFF TGCAGTGCTAGATGGGGGAGCTCCTACAATGAGCAGTTCTTC many TRBV20-1 . TRBJ2-1
CASTGTPYSASTDTQYF TGCGCCAGCACAGGGACTCCGTATTCAGCTAGCACAGATACGCAGTATTTT few TRBV5-1 . TRBJ2-3
CASREGQNEQFF TGTGCCAGCAGGGAGGGACAGAATGAGCAGTTCTTC many TRBV12-3/TRBV12-4 . TRBJ2-1
CASSLTAGDMGTEAFF TGTGCCAGCAGCTTAACCGCCGGGGACATGGGAACTGAAGCTTTCTTT few TRBV7-3 . TRBJ1-1
CATSRAQGEGDQPQHF TGTGCCACCAGCAGAGCACAGGGGGAAGGAGATCAGCCCCAGCATTTT many TRBV15 TRBD1 TRBJ1-5
CASRRTGVGEQYF TGTGCCAGCAGGAGGACAGGGGTTGGCGAGCAGTACTTC many TRBV6-6 TRBD1 TRBJ2-7
CASSLVGRGRRYEQYF TGTGCCAGCAGCTTAGTTGGTCGGGGACGGAGATACGAGCAGTACTTC many TRBV7-2 . TRBJ2-7
CASSSPTGAQETQYF TGTGCCAGCAGCTCCCCGACAGGCGCACAAGAGACCCAGTACTTC many TRBV7-9 . TRBJ2-5
CASRPLGGGDEQFF TGTGCCAGCAGACCCCTGGGGGGGGGGGATGAGCAGTTCTTC many TRBV27 TRBD2 TRBJ2-1
CASSLVTLLGQGSGANVLTF TGTGCCAGCAGCTTAGTAACACTTTTGGGACAGGGCTCTGGGGCCAACGTCCTGACTTTC many TRBV7-9 TRBD1 TRBJ2-6
CASSHGGTTSPLHF TGCGCCAGCAGCCATGGGGGTACTACTTCACCCCTCCACTTT many TRBV4-1 . TRBJ1-6
CSARAGGGGYTF TGCAGTGCTAGAGCGGGAGGGGGCGGCTACACCTTC many TRBV20-1 TRBD1 TRBJ1-2
CASSQDPGADGNLFF TGCGCCAGCAGCCAAGATCCGGGGGCGGACGGGAACCTGTTTTTT many TRBV4-1 . TRBJ1-4
CASSQGSGGLTDTQYF TGCGCCAGCAGCCAAGGGTCGGGGGGGCTCACAGATACGCAGTATTTT many TRBV4-3 TRBD2 TRBJ2-3
CASSRQGSANQPQHF TGTGCCAGCAGCCGGCAGGGGTCCGCCAATCAGCCCCAGCATTTT many TRBV7-8 . TRBJ1-5
CASSSPSGGNEQFF TGCGCCAGCAGCTCCCCTAGCGGGGGGAATGAGCAGTTCTTC many TRBV5-1 TRBD2 TRBJ2-1
CSALGQGSSGANVLTF TGCAGTGCCCTCGGACAGGGGAGCTCAGGGGCCAACGTCCTGACTTTC many TRBV20-1 TRBD1 TRBJ2-6
CASSQARGDESTDTQYF TGCGCCAGCAGCCAAGCACGAGGGGACGAGAGCACAGATACGCAGTATTTT . TRBV4-1 . TRBJ2-3
CASRITGLNIQYF TGTGCCAGCAGGATAACAGGGCTGAACATTCAGTACTTC many TRBV12-3/TRBV12-4 . TRBJ2-4
CASNPVFSGANVLTF TGTGCCAGCAATCCCGTTTTCTCTGGGGCCAACGTCCTGACTTTC many TRBV6-1 . TRBJ2-6
CSVETGNTEAFF TGCAGCGTCGAAACAGGGAATACTGAAGCTTTCTTT . TRBV29-1 . TRBJ1-1
CAIRAGSRTGELFF TGTGCCATCAGGGCAGGGTCAAGGACCGGGGAGCTGTTTTTT many TRBV10-3 . TRBJ2-2
CSAWDRGLGDIQYF TGCAGTGCCTGGGACCGCGGATTGGGGGACATTCAGTACTTC many TRBV20-1 . TRBJ2-4
CATSPRQGGTEAFF TGTGCCACCAGCCCCCGACAGGGCGGGACTGAAGCTTTCTTT many TRBV15 TRBD1 TRBJ1-1
CSASSRGGNNEQFF TGCAGTGCTTCTTCCCGGGGGGGGAACAATGAGCAGTTCTTC many TRBV20-1 TRBD2 TRBJ2-1
CASSAREGRALMNTQYF TGCGCCAGCAGCGCCAGGGAGGGGAGGGCCCTCATGAATACGCAGTATTTT few TRBV5-1 TRBD2 TRBJ2-3
CASSFYSMNTEAFF TGCGCCAGCAGCTTTTACAGCATGAACACTGAAGCTTTCTTT many TRBV5-1 . TRBJ1-1
CASSLGGRVETQYF TGTGCCAGCAGCTTAGGCGGCAGGGTAGAGACCCAGTACTTC many TRBV11-2 . TRBJ2-5
CASSGGLVDSYSNQPQHF TGTGCCAGCAGTGGCGGCCTGGTGGACAGTTATAGCAATCAGCCCCAGCATTTT many TRBV6-6 . TRBJ1-5
CASSLGVRDQETQYF TGCGCCAGCAGCTTGGGGGTAAGGGATCAAGAGACCCAGTACTTC many TRBV5-1 . TRBJ2-5